This TCR beta chain came from a study of blood T cell repertoires in COVID-19. Assay used: immunoSEQ multiplex PCR; TCRdb lists only in-frame clones, some missing. The table includes roughly 170,000 clones, 79% detected once. The germline V and J ends were trimmed by 4 bases and 6 bases, with 10 bases remaining between them. CDR1 is LGHNA, CDR2 YNFKEQ, per germline. CDR3 length: 14 residues. Source material: peripheral blood. V is TRBV4-2 and J is TRBJ1-6, with D unresolved. The receptor was isolated from a woman aged 55-69 years with COVID-19, enrolled during active disease. CDR3 sequence: CASSREGSNSPLHF. The CDR3 nucleotides are TGTGCCAGCAGCCGTGAGGGTTCTAATTCACCCCTCCACTTT.